The clone carrying this T cell receptor beta chain appeared once. The data stem from a study of blood T cell repertoires in COVID-19. For the study at large: COVID-19 samples, acute and convalescent, were from the United States, Italy and Spain.

Germline-derived CDR1 and CDR2 are ENHRY and SYGVKD. J was trimmed by 4 bases and V by 2 bases; bases with no gene match: 1. The CDR3 totals 13 residues. Original data processing: Reference gene primer amplification yielded estimated nucleated cell counts. Repertoires were generated with immunoSEQ multiplex PCR, while TCRdb's copy carries only in-frame clones and drops some. That table is the source of V, J and clone size, and D and trimming were worked out from the DNA. Altogether roughly 140,000 clones are present, about 82% being singletons, with the ten largest covering around 6.2%. Cohorts were determined from participant-reported clinical history. Two consecutive negative NP/OP PCR tests, clearance, or resolved symptoms defined Cohort 3 recovery.

V and J are TRBV10-3 and TRBJ1-1; 7 bases map to TRBD1. This receptor was identified in a woman in her forties who had recovered from COVID-19. Sequenced: PBMCs or T cells enriched from blood (not recorded which). This CDR3 is CAISEAGGTEAFF. In DNA, the CDR3 is TGTGCCATCAGTGAGGCAGGGGGCACTGAAGCTTTCTTT.